The sequence of this T cell receptor beta chain was determined in a study of blood T cell repertoires in COVID-19. Study information: T cells, B-cell-depleted T cells, or PBMCs provided the cDNA or gDNA that served as material.

The CDR3 spans 18 residues. Germline CDR1 reads LGHDT; CDR2 reads YNNKEL (reference sequence). V shed 5 bases, J shed 0 bases, and the junction held 15 bases outside the gene matches. Method: immunoSEQ multiplex PCR; TCRdb's copy keeps in-frame clones and lacks some. This table holds around 140,000 clones, over 65% found once. Donors were grouped by their self-reported clinical history. All recovered Cohort 3 donors got two negative PCRs, got clearance, or saw symptom resolution. The sample was PBMCs or T cells enriched from blood (not recorded which). The genes are TRBV3-1 (or the pseudogene TRBV3-2) and TRBJ1-1, with 7 positions matching TRBD1. This clonotype was sampled from a woman between 45 and 65 years old who had recovered from COVID-19. This CDR3 reads CASSANRGLYGMNTEAFF. Here the CDR3 DNA reads TGTGCCAGCAGCGCTAACAGGGGACTTTACGGAATGAACACTGAAGCTTTCTTT.